The rows below give T cell receptor beta chains drawn from one sample of a study of T-cell memory formation after mild COVID-19. TCRdb ran MiXCR on the 5' RACE reads and lists one entry per CDR3 protein. The data show about 240,000 distinct CDR3 sequences, with roughly a tenth seen just once and roughly 21% held by the top ten. Sequenced material: PBMCs or a T cell subset sorted from them (not recorded which). The receptors were gathered from a man between 18 and 29 years old who had mild COVID-19 (a few samples of this study predate the infection). Cell type and time point are not known. Both conserved end residues are part of each CDR3. Each record gives: J gene, clone size, CDR3 length, V gene, D gene, CDR3 protein, CDR3 DNA. The D gene is left open where the match is weak. Clone size is given for some rows only: seen once, a few or many times, or a class if the clone is expanded.

>TRBJ2-1|few|15|TRBV20-1|TRBD2
CSARDRGGPYNEQFF
TGCAGTGCTAGAGATCGGGGGGGTCCTTACAATGAGCAGTTCTTC
>TRBJ1-2|.|13|TRBV20-1|.
CSARPGLTYGYTF
TGCAGTGCTAGACCAGGGCTGACCTATGGCTACACCTTC
>TRBJ2-2|.|14|TRBV11-2|TRBD1
CASRMRGRGGELFF
TGTGCCAGCAGGATGAGGGGGCGAGGCGGGGAGCTGTTTTTT
>TRBJ2-5|.|16|TRBV12-3/TRBV12-4|TRBD1
CASSLAITGAQETQYF
TGTGCCAGCAGTTTGGCCATCACAGGGGCCCAAGAGACCCAGTACTTC
>TRBJ1-1|many|11|TRBV29-1|.
CSVEGDTEAFF
TGCAGCGTTGAAGGGGACACTGAAGCTTTCTTT
>TRBJ1-1|.|13|TRBV28|.
CASSFLWSPGAFF
TGTGCCAGCAGCTTCCTTTGGTCCCCTGGAGCTTTCTTT
>TRBJ2-7|.|14|TRBV6-5|.
CASSPGQASYEQYF
TGTGCCAGCAGTCCGGGACAAGCCTCCTACGAGCAGTACTTC
>TRBJ2-2|many|17|TRBV18|.
CASSPRGLSKVAGELFF
TGTGCCAGCTCACCACGGGGACTCAGTAAAGTGGCCGGGGAGCTGTTTTTT
>TRBJ2-5|few|14|TRBV7-2|TRBD1
CASSSDRGGETQYF
TGTGCCAGCAGCTCGGACAGGGGGGGAGAGACCCAGTACTTC
>TRBJ2-2|many|13|TRBV5-4|.
CASRGRNTGELFF
TGTGCCAGCCGGGGGAGGAACACCGGGGAGCTGTTTTTT
>TRBJ2-3|.|14|TRBV5-1|.
CASSLSPETDTQYF
TGCGCCAGCAGCTTGAGTCCAGAGACAGATACGCAGTATTTT
>TRBJ1-1|.|16|TRBV10-3|TRBD1
CAIRNPALGRGPEAFF
TGTGCCATCAGAAATCCCGCCCTGGGCAGGGGGCCTGAAGCTTTCTTT
>TRBJ2-3|once|13|TRBV20-1|TRBD1
CSAPGQGADTQYF
TGCAGTGCTCCCGGACAGGGCGCAGATACGCAGTATTTT
>TRBJ2-1|few|14|TRBV7-7|.
CATRSVTSYNEQFF
TGTGCCACCCGTTCGGTGACCTCCTACAATGAGCAGTTCTTC
>TRBJ2-7|.|14|TRBV4-1|.
CASSQGPGDYEQYF
TGCGCCAGCAGCCAAGGACCAGGGGACTACGAGCAGTACTTC
>TRBJ2-1|many|17|TRBV29-1|.
CSVEGRSGLGFGNEQFF
TGCAGCGTTGAAGGTCGTTCGGGATTGGGGTTTGGAAATGAGCAGTTCTTC
>TRBJ1-5|few|16|TRBV28|.
CAIVPSTGWNNQPQHF
TGTGCCATCGTACCTTCTACAGGGTGGAACAATCAGCCCCAGCATTTT
>TRBJ2-5|few|16|TRBV7-9|TRBD2
CASSLRGGEEKETQYF
TGTGCCAGCAGCTTACGGGGGGGAGAAGAAAAAGAGACCCAGTACTTC